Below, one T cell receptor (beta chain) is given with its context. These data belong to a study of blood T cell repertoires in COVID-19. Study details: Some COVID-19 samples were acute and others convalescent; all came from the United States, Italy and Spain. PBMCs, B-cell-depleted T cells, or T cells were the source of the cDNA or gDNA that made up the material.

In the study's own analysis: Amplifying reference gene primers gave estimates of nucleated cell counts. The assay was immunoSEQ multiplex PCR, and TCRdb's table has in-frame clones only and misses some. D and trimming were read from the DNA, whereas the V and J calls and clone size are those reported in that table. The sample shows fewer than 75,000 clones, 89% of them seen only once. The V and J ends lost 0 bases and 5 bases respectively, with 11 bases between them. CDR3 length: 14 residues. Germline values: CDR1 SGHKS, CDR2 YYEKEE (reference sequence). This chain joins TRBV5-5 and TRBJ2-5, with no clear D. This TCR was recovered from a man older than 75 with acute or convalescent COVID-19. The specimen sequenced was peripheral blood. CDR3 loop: CASSLDSSRETQYF. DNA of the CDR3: TGTGCCAGCAGCTTGGACAGCTCCAGGGAGACCCAGTACTTC. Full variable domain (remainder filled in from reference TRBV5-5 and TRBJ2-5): DAGVTQSPTHLIKTRGQQVTLRCSPISGHKSVSWYQQVLGQGPQFIFQYYEKEERGRGNFPDRFSARQFPNYSSELNVNALLLGDSALYLCASSLDSSRETQYFGPGTRLLVL.